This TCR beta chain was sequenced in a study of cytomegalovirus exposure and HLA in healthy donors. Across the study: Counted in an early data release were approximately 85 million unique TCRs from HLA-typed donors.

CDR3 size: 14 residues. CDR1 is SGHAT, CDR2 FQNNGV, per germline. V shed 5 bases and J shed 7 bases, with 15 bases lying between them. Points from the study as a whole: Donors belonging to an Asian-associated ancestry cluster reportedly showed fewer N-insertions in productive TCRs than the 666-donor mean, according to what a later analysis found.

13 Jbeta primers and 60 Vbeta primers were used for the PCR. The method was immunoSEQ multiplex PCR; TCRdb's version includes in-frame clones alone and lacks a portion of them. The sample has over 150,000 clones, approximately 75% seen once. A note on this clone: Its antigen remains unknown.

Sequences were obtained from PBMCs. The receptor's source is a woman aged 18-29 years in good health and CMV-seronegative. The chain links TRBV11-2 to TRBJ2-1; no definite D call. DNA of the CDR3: TGTGCCAGCAGCCCCCGGGTGGCTAGAAATGAGCAGTTCTTC. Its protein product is CASSPRVARNEQFF.